Listed here are 15 T cell receptor beta chains from one sample, sequenced in a study of regulatory T cells in long-lasting Graves disease. Time point in this sample: persistent/refractory GD, antithyroid drugs over 5 years with positive TRAb. The TCR library used RNA extracted from PBMCs. The TCR beta library used iRepertoire HTBI primers with Arm-PCR amplification of CDR3. TCRdb passed the multiplex PCR reads through MiXCR, listing each CDR3 protein once. Counted here are nearly 350,000 distinct CDR3 sequences, around 20% occurring once; the ten biggest clones make up about 29%. Here the sequenced sample was peripheral blood mononuclear cells (PBMCs), taken when the disease was refractory, from a patient treated with antithyroid drugs. The receptors come from a female donor with Graves disease.

This clonotype occurred a few times. The chain uses TRBV12-3 or TRBV12-4 and TRBJ2-3, with TRBD2 matching 12 bases. This CDR3 is 16 amino acids long. The junction had 8 bases not matched to a gene; V was cut back by 6 bases and J by 4 bases. The CDR3 DNA is TGTGCCAGCAGCCCCGGACTAGCGGGACGGGCAGATACGCAGTATTTT. Protein sequence: CASSPGLAGRADTQYF.

This clonotype was picked up many times. CDR3: CASSLGHNQPQHF. CDR3 coding DNA: TGTGCCAGCAGCTTAGGGCACAATCAGCCCCAGCATTTT. The chain couples TRBV7-9 to TRBJ1-5; D is unresolved. The V end was cut by 1 base, the J end by 3 bases, with 4 bases between. Germline CDR1 and CDR2: SEHNR and FQNEAQ (reference sequence). The CDR3 runs 13 residues.

This clonotype appeared a few times. The genes are TRBV12-3 or TRBV12-4 and TRBJ1-3; 9 positions match TRBD1. The V segment lost 5 bases and the J segment 5 bases; nucleotides outside the gene matches: 4. The CDR3 runs to 14 residues. Here the CDR3 DNA reads TGTGCCAGCAGTAGGGACAGGGCTCGAAACACCATATATTTT. Translated: CASSRDRARNTIYF.

This clonotype was seen at least ten times. This rearrangement joins TRBV7-3 to TRBJ2-5; tentatively, D is TRBD2 (7 bases). Trimming cost V 5 bases and J 2 bases, with 15 bases left between them. The germline gives CDR1 SGHTA, CDR2 FQGTGA. This CDR3 is built from 15 residues. The CDR3 here is CASSLGAGEQETQYF. CDR3 bases: TGTGCCAGCAGCCTGGGGGCGGGGGAACAAGAGACCCAGTACTTC.

This clonotype was observed at least ten times. The chain joins TRBV7-9 to TRBJ1-2, with unresolved D. V lost 1 base, J lost 2 bases, and 11 bases lay in between. There are 15 residues in the CDR3. Germline CDR1 reads SEHNR; CDR2 reads FQNEAQ (reference sequence). The CDR3 DNA reads as TGTGCCAGCAGCTTAGGTGACAACAAGAACTATGGCTACACCTTC. Its protein is CASSLGDNKNYGYTF.

The gene calls are TRBV5-1 and TRBJ1-1; 9 bases map to TRBD1. The germline gives CDR1 SGHRS, CDR2 YFSETQ. The junction had 16 bases not matched to a gene; V was cut back by 9 bases and J by 4 bases. The CDR3 consists of 16 residues. CDR3 amino acids: CATSEGYDRGSTEAFF. CDR3 bases: TGCGCCACCAGTGAGGGCTATGACAGGGGGTCCACTGAAGCTTTCTTT. Based on the CDR3 plus reference TRBV5-1 and TRBJ1-1, the full variable domain is KAGVTQTPRYLIKTRGQQVTLSCSPISGHRSVSWYQQTPGQGLQFLFEYFSETQRNKGNFPGRFSGRQFSNSRSEMNVSTLELGDSALYLCATSEGYDRGSTEAFFGQGTRLTVV.

The chain joins TRBV9 to TRBJ2-2; TRBD2 matches at 8 bases. With 2 bases clipped from V and 3 bases from J, the junction kept 3 bases outside the gene matches. The CDR3 contains 15 residues. Germline values: CDR1 SGDLS, CDR2 YYNGEE. CDR3 region: CASSVGGGYTGELFF. For the CDR3, the DNA is TGTGCCAGCAGCGTCGGGGGGGGGTACACCGGGGAGCTGTTTTTT. The whole variable domain, filled in from reference TRBV9 and TRBJ2-2, reads DSGVTQTPKHLITATGQRVTLRCSPRSGDLSVYWYQQSLDQGLQFLIQYYNGEERAKGNILERFSAQQFPDLHSELNLSSLELGDSALYFCASSVGGGYTGELFFGEGSRLTVL.

This clonotype was seen at least ten times. The chain carries TRBV20-1 and TRBJ1-6, with 9 bases lining up with TRBD1. The germline CDR1 and CDR2 sequences are DFQATT and SNEGSKA (reference sequence). After removal of 3 bases from V and 7 bases from J, the junction contained 1 base not matched to a gene. The CDR3 spans 13 residues. The chain's CDR3 is CSARDRGNSPLHF. CDR3 nucleotides: TGCAGTGCTAGGGACAGGGGAAATTCACCCCTCCACTTT.

This clonotype was detected ten times or more. The CDR3 region is CASSGQGGTEAFF. The CDR3 DNA follows: TGTGCCAGCAGCGGACAGGGTGGCACTGAAGCTTTCTTT. The rearrangement links TRBV2 to TRBJ1-1, with 8 bases identical to TRBD1. Unmatched junction bases numbered 4, after V lost 6 bases and J lost 4 bases. The V gene's germline CDR1 is SNHLY and CDR2 FYNNEI. The CDR3 is made up of 13 amino acids.

This clonotype occurred many times. The chain has TRBV12-3 or TRBV12-4 and TRBJ1-3; 8 nucleotides match TRBD1. The V gene end was trimmed by 4 bases and the J gene end by 2 bases; junction bases not matched to a gene: 4. CDR3 length: 15 residues. This CDR3 reads CASSSPTGAGNTIYF. The CDR3 region has the DNA TGTGCCAGCAGTTCCCCGACAGGGGCTGGAAACACCATATATTTT.

The genes are TRBV28 and TRBJ1-2, with a possible D match to TRBD1 (5 bases). Germline V gene data show CDR1 as MDHEN and CDR2 as SYDVKM. This CDR3 comprises 15 residues. Trimming removed 5 bases at V and 4 bases at J, with 17 bases between. The CDR3 DNA sequence: TGTGCCAGCAGTGAATCCGGGACGGCGGTCTATGGCTACACCTTC. Amino acid sequence: CASSESGTAVYGYTF.

This clonotype was counted ten times or more. V usage is TRBV28 and J usage is TRBJ1-4; D not resolved. V was shortened by 5 bases and J by 7 bases, with 8 bases between the two germline ends. This CDR3 comprises 12 residues. The germline V gene encodes CDR1 MDHEN and CDR2 SYDVKM. CDR3 DNA sequence: TGTGCCAGCAGTACTAGTCGTGAAAAACTGTTTTTT. This codes for CASSTSREKLFF. Based on the CDR3 plus reference TRBV28 and TRBJ1-4, the full variable domain is DVKVTQSSRYLVKRTGEKVFLECVQDMDHENMFWYRQDPGLGLRLIYFSYDVKMKEKGDIPEGYSVSREKKERFSLILESASTNQTSMYLCASSTSREKLFFGSGTQLSVL.

Only a few counts were recorded for this clonotype. The CDR3 loop is CASSPRQGKDTEAFF. In nucleotides, the CDR3 is TGTGCCAGCTCACCTCGCCAGGGTAAAGACACTGAAGCTTTCTTT. The chain uses TRBV18 and TRBJ1-1, with a weak D call TRBD1 (5 bases). V was shortened by 3 bases and J by 3 bases, with 14 bases between the two germline ends. Germline CDR1 is KGHSH and CDR2 is LQKENI. The CDR3 runs to 15 residues. Using reference TRBV18 and TRBJ1-1 for the parts outside the CDR3, the full variable domain is NAGVMQNPRHLVRRRGQEARLRCSPMKGHSHVYWYRQLPEEGLKFMVYLQKENIIDESGMPKERFSAEFPKEGPSILRIQQVVRGDSAAYFCASSPRQGKDTEAFFGQGTRLTVV.

At least ten counts were recorded for this clonotype. The genes are TRBV7-9 and TRBJ1-6; no definite D call. This CDR3 contains 16 residues. Germline V gives CDR1 SEHNR, CDR2 FQNEAQ (reference sequence). V lost 5 bases and J lost 8, with 19 bases in between. The CDR3 loop reads CASSNDLPQRDSPLHF. CDR3 sequence (DNA): TGTGCCAGCAGCAACGACCTACCCCAGCGGGATTCACCCCTCCACTTT.

The rearrangement uses TRBV10-3 and TRBJ2-4; a possible D gene is TRBD2 (7 bases). The V end lost 6 bases, the J end lost 7 bases, and 16 bases lay between the germline ends. This CDR3 has 14 amino acids. CDR1 ENHRY and CDR2 SYGVKD come from the germline V gene. CDR3 coding DNA: TGTGCCATCAGCAGAGAGGGGGGGATGAACATTCAGTACTTC. It specifies CAISREGGMNIQYF.